A single sample gave rise to the 18 T cell receptor beta chains below, sequenced in a study of blood T cell repertoires in COVID-19. Clones were read by immunoSEQ multiplex PCR, and TCRdb kept only the in-frame ones, dropping some. The sample yields over 120,000 clones, approximately 88% seen once. The sequencing sample was made of peripheral blood. The receptor source for this set is a woman aged 50 to 65 with acute or convalescent COVID-19.

This clone showed up just once. The chain uses TRBV12-3 or TRBV12-4 and TRBJ1-1; D unclear. The CDR3 runs 12 residues. With 7 bases removed from V and 5 bases from J, the gap between germline ends came to 11 bases. Here the CDR3 DNA reads TGTGCCAGCACCAAGAGGGATACTGAAGCTTTCTTT. It translates to CASTKRDTEAFF.

The chain joins TRBV24-1 to TRBJ1-2, with a tentative D call TRBD1 (6 bases). V lost 0 bases, J lost 9 bases, and 10 bases lay in between. This CDR3 is built from 13 residues. CDR1 is KGHDR, CDR2 SFDVKD, per germline. Here the CDR3 reads CATSDLGQGRYTF. The CDR3 coding sequence is TGTGCCACCAGTGATTTGGGGCAGGGGCGCTACACCTTC.

V gene TRBV21-1 combines with J gene TRBJ1-2. TRBV21-1 is a pseudogene segment. CDR3 length: 15 amino acids. Here the CDR3 DNA reads TGTGCCAGCAGCAGGAGCGGCGGGGGGAACTATGGCTACACCTTC. It yields the protein CASSRSGGGNYGYTF.

This chain links TRBV2 with TRBJ2-7; TRBD2 matches 11 bases. Trimming removed 6 bases from V and 9 bases from J; junction bases left unmatched: 7. The CDR3 has 13 residues. CDR1 is SNHLY, CDR2 FYNNEI, per germline. This CDR3 reads CASRETSGTVQYF. CDR3 coding DNA: TGTGCCAGCAGAGAGACTAGCGGGACTGTGCAGTACTTC.

The rearrangement links TRBV9 to TRBJ1-1; TRBD1 aligns across 7 bases. In germline, CDR1 is SGDLS, CDR2 YYNGEE. Unmatched junction bases numbered 9, after V lost 4 bases and J lost 3 bases. The CDR3 extends over 15 amino acids. The CDR3 DNA follows: TGTGCCAGCAGCCCCAGGGGGAATTGGGACACTGAAGCTTTCTTT. Translating gives CASSPRGNWDTEAFF.

The chain combines TRBV29-1 with TRBJ1-1; D gene ambiguous. Trimming removed 6 bases from V and 0 bases from J, with 11 bases in between. CDR3 length: 13 residues. Germline CDR1 is SQVTM and CDR2 is ANQGSEA. The CDR3 DNA reads TGCAGCGTGAAGCAGGCCTTGAACACTGAAGCTTTCTTT. This gives the protein CSVKQALNTEAFF. The whole variable domain, filled in from reference TRBV29-1 and TRBJ1-1, reads SAVISQKPSRDICQRGTSLTIQCQVDSQVTMMFWYRQQPGQSLTLIATANQGSEATYESGFVIDKFPISRPNLTFSTLTVSNMSPEDSSIYLCSVKQALNTEAFFGQGTRLTVV.

The genes are TRBV10-3 and TRBJ2-1; TRBD2 aligns across 8 bases. This CDR3 comprises 14 residues. Germline CDR1 reads ENHRY; CDR2 reads SYGVKD. The trim removed 6 bases at V and 4 bases at J, leaving 5 bases unmatched. The CDR3 DNA sequence: TGTGCCATCAGCACTAGCGGACCGTACAATGAGCAGTTCTTC. Its protein product is CAISTSGPYNEQFF.

The rearrangement links TRBV11-2 to TRBJ2-1; 11 bases match TRBD2. CDR1 and CDR2 from the germline V gene are SGHAT and FQNNGV. This CDR3 is 13 amino acids long. V shed 7 bases, J shed 7 bases, and the junction held 3 bases outside the gene matches. The CDR3 here is CASKIAGGNEQFF. For the CDR3, the DNA is TGTGCCAGCAAAATAGCGGGAGGGAATGAGCAGTTCTTC.

The chain carries TRBV7-6 and TRBJ2-5; D perhaps matches TRBD2 (5 bases). Germline V gene sequence: CDR1 SGHVS, CDR2 FNYEAQ. The V gene lost 3 bases and the J gene lost 4 bases, with 9 bases spanning the gap. There are 13 residues in the CDR3. CDR3 DNA: TGTGCCAGCAGCTTGGTTGAGGGAGAGACCCAGTACTTC. This codes for CASSLVEGETQYF.

The chain couples TRBV11-1 to TRBJ1-4; D is perhaps TRBD1 (5 bases). Germline V lookup: CDR1 SGHAT, CDR2 FQDESV (reference sequence). Trimming cost V 5 bases and J 4 bases, with 11 bases left between them. The CDR3 length is 14 residues. The CDR3 protein is CASSPSRDNEKLFF. CDR3 in DNA: TGTGCCAGCAGCCCATCCAGGGATAATGAAAAACTGTTTTTT.

The chain carries TRBV28 and TRBJ2-5; a possible D gene is TRBD1 (5 bases). Germline CDR1 reads MDHEN; CDR2 reads SYDVKM. Trimming removed 6 bases at V and 5 bases at J, with 13 bases between. The CDR3 runs 13 residues. CDR3 bases: TGTGCCAGCAGGCCGACAGTTTTGGAGACCCAGTACTTC. Translation: CASRPTVLETQYF.

The chain joins TRBV19 to TRBJ1-2; maybe TRBD1 (6 bases). V lost 3 bases and J 10 bases, leaving 12 bases between the germline ends. The CDR3 has 12 residues. CDR1 LNHDA and CDR2 SQIVND come from the germline V gene (reference sequence). The CDR3 region has the DNA TGTGCCAGTAGTATTTACAGGGACGACTACACCTTC. This codes for CASSIYRDDYTF.

V gene TRBV19 combines with J gene TRBJ1-5, with unresolved D. The V and J ends lost 6 bases and 11 bases respectively, with 17 bases between them. Germline V gene sequence: CDR1 LNHDA, CDR2 SQIVND (reference sequence). The CDR3 is made up of 13 amino acids. The DNA of the CDR3 is TGTGCCAGTAGGGCCTCCTCCATCATGGCCCAGCATTTT. Its translation: CASRASSIMAQHF.

This clone was observed at least ten times. The chain combines TRBV9 with TRBJ1-2; 9 bases fit TRBD1. Germline CDR1 and CDR2: SGDLS and YYNGEE. The CDR3 has 13 amino acids. The ends lost 3 bases at V and 8 bases at J; junction bases unmatched: 5. The CDR3 region has the DNA TGTGCCAGCAGCGCCGGGACAGGGATGGGCTACACCTTC. Residues: CASSAGTGMGYTF. Combining the CDR3 with reference TRBV9 and TRBJ1-2 gives the whole variable domain DSGVTQTPKHLITATGQRVTLRCSPRSGDLSVYWYQQSLDQGLQFLIQYYNGEERAKGNILERFSAQQFPDLHSELNLSSLELGDSALYFCASSAGTGMGYTFGSGTRLTVV.

This chain uses TRBV7-8 with TRBJ1-6; D is unresolved. Trimming pared 2 bases from V and 10 bases from J, leaving 9 bases between. From germline, CDR1 is SGHVS and CDR2 FQNEAQ. This CDR3 has 13 residues. CDR3 amino acids: CASSLIRNSPLHF. The CDR3 region has the DNA TGTGCCAGCAGCTTAATCAGAAACTCACCCCTCCACTTT.

The chain uses TRBV25-1 and TRBJ2-7; D is perhaps TRBD1 (6 bases). Looked up from germline, CDR1 is MGHDK and CDR2 is SYGVNS. CDR3 length equals 14 residues. Deletions cut 5 bases from V and 0 bases from J, with 11 bases between. The CDR3 nucleotides are TGTGCCAGCAGTTTGGGGACAAGCTCCTACGAGCAGTACTTC. Its protein is CASSLGTSSYEQYF.

V and J are TRBV5-6 and TRBJ2-2; maybe TRBD2 (5 bases). Germline-derived CDR1 and CDR2 are SGHDT and YYEEEE. This CDR3 is built from 12 residues. V lost 3 bases to trimming and J lost 9 bases, with 9 bases between them. The CDR3 sequence is CASSSRAWELFF. The CDR3 DNA is TGTGCCAGCAGCTCGAGGGCTTGGGAGCTGTTTTTT.

V usage is TRBV15 and J usage is TRBJ1-5; D is ambiguous. The V end lost 1 base, the J end lost 4 bases, and 20 bases lay between the germline ends. Germline V gene sequence: CDR1 LNHNV, CDR2 YYDKDF (reference sequence). The CDR3 consists of 18 residues. In nucleotides, the CDR3 is TGTGCCACCAGCAGAGTAACTGAATCTATCTGGGCGAATCAGCCCCAGCATTTT. Its protein is CATSRVTESIWANQPQHF.